The 9 T cell receptor beta chains given below trace back to one sample, sequenced in a study of control samples from healthy donors and cancer patients (TCRdb year 2020). The method behind the library was the immunoSEQ multiplex PCR assay. What TCRdb holds here is the immuneACCESS table cut down to in-frame rearrangements. Part of the clones is not present; checked against another copy, under half of the missing clones reflect an unresolved V gene, and the others are unexplained. The sample table records around 140,000 clones; more than 90% of these occur just once. The top ten clonotypes cover roughly 3.2% of the sample. Source material: blood. All receptors derive from a man aged 25-45 years in good health.

This chain links TRBV10-3 with TRBJ1-4; weak D call: TRBD1 (5 bases). CDR1 is ENHRY and CDR2 is SYGVKD in the germline V gene. This CDR3 is built from 14 residues. Trimming left V 0 bases short and J 7 bases short, with 9 bases between. The CDR3 loop is CAISESSRAEKLFF. In DNA form, the CDR3 reads TGTGCCATCAGTGAGTCAAGCAGGGCTGAAAAACTGTTTTTT.

The chain combines TRBV28 with TRBJ1-5, with 8 bases matching TRBD1. The V gene end was trimmed by 3 bases and the J gene end by 7 bases; junction bases not matched to a gene: 5. The V gene's germline CDR1 is MDHEN and CDR2 SYDVKM. This CDR3 is built from 14 residues. The CDR3 sequence is CASSFRGRGQPQHF. CDR3 sequence (DNA): TGTGCCAGCAGTTTCAGGGGGCGAGGACAGCCCCAGCATTTT.

The chain is built from TRBV1 and TRBJ1-5; the tabulated D call, TRBD1, remains unverified against the DNA. TRBV1 is tagged as a pseudogene. This CDR3 comprises 14 residues. The CDR3 loop is CTSSQVWGRKPQHF. In nucleotides, the CDR3 is TGCACCAGCAGCCAAGTCTGGGGCAGAAAGCCCCAGCATTTT.

Concerning this clone itself: The same CDR3 arises from other DNA sequences in this sample as well. This chain connects TRBV9 to TRBJ1-1, with D uncertain. V dropped 0 bases and J dropped 0 bases, with 6 bases sitting between them. Germline V lookup: CDR1 SGDLS, CDR2 YYNGEE. The CDR3 runs to 14 residues. CDR3: CASSVGQMNTEAFF. CDR3 in DNA: TGTGCCAGCAGCGTAGGACAAATGAACACTGAAGCTTTCTTT.

J is TRBJ1-2 and V is TRBV24-1; 12 nucleotides line up with TRBD1. Germline V lookup: CDR1 KGHDR, CDR2 SFDVKD. The CDR3 totals 16 residues. Trimming removed 1 base from V and 8 bases from J; junction bases left unmatched: 7. The CDR3 reads CATSDLGTGGLGGYTF. The CDR3 DNA reads as TGTGCCACCAGTGATTTAGGGACAGGGGGCCTGGGAGGCTACACCTTC.

This clone came up once. This chain joins TRBV12-3 or TRBV12-4 and TRBJ2-1, with D unclear. The length of the CDR3 is 11 residues. The ends were cut back, 7 bases at V and 6 bases at J, with 7 bases in the middle. CDR3 bases: TGTGCCAGCACAATCGCCAATGAGCAGTTCTTC. It encodes CASTIANEQFF.

The gene calls are TRBV5-6 and TRBJ2-1; 8 positions match TRBD2. CDR3 length: 17 amino acids. The V segment lost 4 bases and the J segment 4 bases; nucleotides outside the gene matches: 13. Germline CDR1 and CDR2: SGHDT and YYEEEE. DNA of the CDR3: TGTGCCAGCAGCCCCCAAGCGGGGGCCCGGCGGTACAATGAGCAGTTCTTC. This encodes CASSPQAGARRYNEQFF.

The J gene is TRBJ2-6, the V gene TRBV27; D might be TRBD1 or TRBD2, each matching 6 bases. The CDR3 extends over 19 amino acids. CDR1 is MNHEY and CDR2 is SMNVEV in the germline V gene (reference sequence). The V end was cut by 1 base, the J end by 3 bases, with 19 bases between. CDR3 DNA sequence: TGTGCCAGCAGTTTATGGTCCGGTCTCGGGGGCGGTGGGGCCAACGTCCTGACTTTC. Translation gives CASSLWSGLGGGGANVLTF. Full variable domain (remainder filled in from reference TRBV27 and TRBJ2-6): EAQVTQNPRYLITVTGKKLTVTCSQNMNHEYMSWYRQDPGLGLRQIYYSMNVEVTDKGDVPEGYKVSRKEKRNFPLILESPSPNQTSLYFCASSLWSGLGGGGANVLTFGAGSRLTVL.

Note on this clone: The same CDR3 can be traced to other DNA sequences in this sample. The chain is built from TRBV9 and TRBJ1-1; the D gene is possibly TRBD1 (5 bases). Germline values: CDR1 SGDLS, CDR2 YYNGEE. The CDR3 consists of 14 residues. V lost 0 bases to trimming and J lost 4 bases, with 10 bases between them. The CDR3 here is CASSVGGGATEAFF. The CDR3 bases are TGTGCCAGCAGCGTAGGGGGAGGGGCCACTGAAGCTTTCTTT.